The 14 T cell receptor beta chains presented below share a single source sample, sequenced in a study of Tregs in tolerant kidney transplant recipients. Measured with immunoSEQ multiplex PCR; TCRdb has only the in-frame clones, and not every one. This table has some 15,000 clones, about four fifths appearing once. Material: Tregs from blood, obtained before the transplant. These receptors were taken from a human donor who received a combined kidney and bone marrow transplant.

V gene TRBV27 combines with J gene TRBJ2-1, with 7 bases that match TRBD2. V shed 1 base, J shed 4 bases, and the junction held 10 bases outside the gene matches. The CDR3 length is 17 residues. The germline CDR1 and CDR2 sequences are MNHEY and SMNVEV (reference sequence). CDR3 DNA sequence: TGTGCCAGCAGTTTATATGGGGCGGGGGATTTGTACAATGAGCAGTTCTTC. This translates into CASSLYGAGDLYNEQFF.

This chain connects TRBV5-6 to TRBJ2-1, with a weak D call TRBD2 (6 bases). The CDR3 length is 16 residues. Germline CDR1 is SGHDT and CDR2 is YYEEEE. The ends were cut back, 4 bases at V and 2 bases at J, with 16 bases in the middle. The CDR3 protein is CASSRAGWGPYNEQFF. DNA for the CDR3: TGTGCCAGCAGCCGGGCGGGGTGGGGTCCCTACAATGAGCAGTTCTTC.

There are a few counts of this clone. CDR3 in DNA: TGCGCCAGCAGCTTCGGCGGGGATAATTCACCCCTCCACTTT. This sequence encodes CASSFGGDNSPLHF. The gene calls are TRBV5-1 and TRBJ1-6; D gene unclear. The CDR3 runs 14 residues. The germline gives CDR1 SGHRS, CDR2 YFSETQ. V was trimmed by 2 bases and J by 5 bases, leaving 8 bases between them. Together with reference TRBV5-1 and TRBJ1-6, the CDR3 gives the full variable domain: KAGVTQTPRYLIKTRGQQVTLSCSPISGHRSVSWYQQTPGQGLQFLFEYFSETQRNKGNFPGRFSGRQFSNSRSEMNVSTLELGDSALYLCASSFGGDNSPLHFGNGTRLTVT.

This clone was seen more than once but under ten times. CDR3 amino acids: CASIPGQGHYGYTF. The DNA of the CDR3 is TGTGCCAGCATCCCGGGACAGGGACACTATGGCTACACCTTC. The genes are TRBV2 and TRBJ1-2; 9 nucleotides agree with TRBD1. V lost 7 bases and J lost 3; bases outside the gene matches: 6. Germline V lookup: CDR1 SNHLY, CDR2 FYNNEI. The CDR3 extends over 14 amino acids.

The rearrangement joins TRBV19 to TRBJ2-7; 8 bases match TRBD2. CDR1 LNHDA and CDR2 SQIVND come from the germline V gene (reference sequence). V lost 5 bases and J lost 6; bases outside the gene matches: 9. The CDR3 is 14 residues long. CDR3 in amino acids: CASSSPGGRFEQYF. The DNA of the CDR3 is TGTGCCAGTAGTTCCCCGGGAGGGCGGTTCGAGCAGTACTTC.

The chain is built from TRBV30 and TRBJ2-5; no firm D call. The DNA end is a closer match to TRBJ2-7, so the J assignment may be wrong. There are 13 residues in the CDR3. Germline V CDR1 and CDR2: GTSNPN, SVGIG (reference sequence). CDR3 nucleotides: TGTGCCTGGAGTGTACACTACCCCTACGAGCAGTACTTC. This codes for CAWSVHYPYEQYF.

The genes are TRBV2 and TRBJ2-7; D remains ambiguous. V lost 8 bases and J lost 0, with 14 bases in between. The length of the CDR3 is 14 residues. Germline-derived CDR1 and CDR2 are SNHLY and FYNNEI. CDR3 region: CASLSERSSYEQYF. The CDR3 DNA follows: TGTGCCAGCCTTTCGGAGAGGAGCTCCTACGAGCAGTACTTC.

The V gene is TRBV4-1, the J gene TRBJ1-5; the D is unclear. The CDR3 loop spans 15 amino acids. V was cut by 1 base and J by 1 base, with 8 bases left in between. Germline V lookup: CDR1 MGHRA, CDR2 YSYEKL. This CDR3 is CASSQVYRSNQPQHF. The CDR3 DNA reads as TGCGCCAGCAGCCAAGTGTACAGAAGCAATCAGCCCCAGCATTTT.

The gene calls are TRBV20-1 and TRBJ2-2, with a possible D match to TRBD1 (7 bases). Germline assignment: CDR1 DFQATT and CDR2 SNEGSKA (reference sequence). The CDR3 runs 11 residues. V was shortened by 7 bases and J by 7 bases, with 10 bases between the two germline ends. The CDR3 DNA reads TGCAGTGGCCAGGGGGGCGGGGAGCTGTTTTTT. Its protein is CSGQGGGELFF.

This clone has a handful of counts. DNA of the CDR3: TGCGCCAGCAGCTTGGCCGGGGGTCGTACTGGGACTGAAGCTTTCTTT. Translation gives CASSLAGGRTGTEAFF. The chain carries TRBV5-1 and TRBJ1-1, with D tentatively TRBD1 (5 bases). The CDR3 is made up of 16 amino acids. Germline V gives CDR1 SGHRS, CDR2 YFSETQ. V shed 0 bases and J shed 5 bases, with 17 bases lying between them.

The chain joins TRBV10-3 to TRBJ2-7; D unresolved. Trimming shortened V by 6 bases and J by 3 bases, and 12 bases separated the two germline ends. This CDR3 comprises 13 residues. The germline V gene has CDR1 ENHRY and CDR2 SYGVKD. The CDR3 region has the DNA TGTGCCATCAGACCGTCCCCAGGCTACGAGCAGTACTTC. Translating it yields CAIRPSPGYEQYF.

This chain connects TRBV5-1 to TRBJ2-5, with 8 bases matching TRBD1. Germline V lookup: CDR1 SGHRS, CDR2 YFSETQ. This CDR3 is 14 amino acids long. Trimming at V came to 0 bases and at J to 5 bases, leaving 3 bases not matched to a gene. The CDR3 DNA reads TGCGCCAGCAGCTTGGGGACAGGGCGGGAGACCCAGTACTTC. Residues: CASSLGTGRETQYF.

The chain combines TRBV9 with TRBJ2-1; the match to TRBD1 covers 11 bases. Per the germline V gene, CDR1 is SGDLS and CDR2 is YYNGEE. This CDR3 contains 14 residues. Losses at the gene ends were 2 bases for V and 9 bases for J; bases not matched to a gene: 4. The CDR3 protein is CASSVGQGAFEQFF. The DNA of the CDR3 is TGTGCCAGCAGCGTCGGACAGGGGGCATTTGAGCAGTTCTTC.

The rearrangement uses TRBV10-2 and TRBJ2-2; the match to TRBD2 covers 11 bases. Germline V lookup: CDR1 WSHSY, CDR2 SAAADI. The CDR3 loop spans 15 amino acids. The trim removed 5 bases at V and 5 bases at J, leaving 4 bases unmatched. In DNA, the CDR3 is TGCGCCAGCAGTCGGCTAGCGGGGGGTACCGGGGAGCTGTTTTTT. It translates to CASSRLAGGTGELFF.